At least ten counts were recorded for the clone carrying this T cell receptor (beta chain). Arm-PCR of CDR3 regions with iRepertoire HTBI primers generated TCR beta libraries. MiXCR, applied by TCRdb to the multiplex PCR reads, yields one record per CDR3 protein. This sample has about half a million distinct CDR3 sequences, with under 25% found just once. The source of the sample is a study of regulatory T cells in long-lasting Graves disease. Study-wide context: Over 5 years of antithyroid drugs with positive TSH receptor antibodies was taken to mean persistent Graves' disease.

Time point defined: persistent/refractory GD, antithyroid drugs over 5 years with positive TRAb. Following extraction of RNA from PBMCs, that RNA was used to make the TCR library. Sequencing used peripheral blood mononuclear cells (PBMCs), obtained when the disease was refractory, from a patient treated with antithyroid drugs. The TCR was taken from a female donor with Graves disease.

In nucleotides, the CDR3 is TGTGCCAGCTCACCGCAAACCTACGAGCAGTACTTC. Amino acids: CASSPQTYEQYF. The chain carries TRBV18 and TRBJ2-7; D is uncertain. The CDR3 loop spans 12 amino acids. CDR1 and CDR2 (germline): KGHSH, LQKENI. With 3 bases removed from V and 2 bases from J, the gap between germline ends came to 5 bases. The full variable domain, rest sourced from reference TRBV18 and TRBJ2-7, is NAGVMQNPRHLVRRRGQEARLRCSPMKGHSHVYWYRQLPEEGLKFMVYLQKENIIDESGMPKERFSAEFPKEGPSILRIQQVVRGDSAAYFCASSPQTYEQYFGPGTRLTVT.